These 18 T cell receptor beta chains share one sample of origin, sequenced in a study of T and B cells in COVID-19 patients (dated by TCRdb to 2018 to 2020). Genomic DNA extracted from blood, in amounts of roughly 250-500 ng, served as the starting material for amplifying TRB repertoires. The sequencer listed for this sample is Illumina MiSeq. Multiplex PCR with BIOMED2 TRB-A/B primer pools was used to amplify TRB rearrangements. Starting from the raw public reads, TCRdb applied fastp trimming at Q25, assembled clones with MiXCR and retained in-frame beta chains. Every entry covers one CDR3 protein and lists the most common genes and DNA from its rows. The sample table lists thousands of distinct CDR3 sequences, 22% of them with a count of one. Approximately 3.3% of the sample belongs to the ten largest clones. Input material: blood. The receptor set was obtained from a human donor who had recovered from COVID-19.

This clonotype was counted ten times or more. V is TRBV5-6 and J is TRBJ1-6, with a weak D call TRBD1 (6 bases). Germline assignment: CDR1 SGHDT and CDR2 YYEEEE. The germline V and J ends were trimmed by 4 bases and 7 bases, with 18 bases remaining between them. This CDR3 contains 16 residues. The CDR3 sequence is CASSEDLGGGNSPLHF. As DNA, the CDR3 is TGTGCCAGCAGCGAGGACCTAGGGGGTGGGAATTCACCCCTCCACTTT.

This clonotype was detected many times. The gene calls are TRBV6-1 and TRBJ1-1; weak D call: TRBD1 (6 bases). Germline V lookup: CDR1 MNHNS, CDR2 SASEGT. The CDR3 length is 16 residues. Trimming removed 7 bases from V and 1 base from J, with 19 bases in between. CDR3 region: CASTRGLPPWNTEAFF. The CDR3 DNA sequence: TGTGCCAGCACCAGGGGTCTTCCGCCATGGAACACTGAAGCTTTCTTT.

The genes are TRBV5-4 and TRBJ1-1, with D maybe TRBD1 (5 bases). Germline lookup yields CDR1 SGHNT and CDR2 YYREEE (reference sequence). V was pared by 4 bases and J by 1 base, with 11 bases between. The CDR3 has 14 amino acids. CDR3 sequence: CASSGDDRNTEAFF. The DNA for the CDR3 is TGTGCCAGCAGCGGGGATGACAGGAACACTGAAGCTTTCTTT.

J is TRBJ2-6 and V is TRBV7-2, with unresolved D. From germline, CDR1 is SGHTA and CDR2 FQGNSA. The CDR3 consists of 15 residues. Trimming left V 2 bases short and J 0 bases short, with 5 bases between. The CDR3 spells CASSLSRSGANVLTF. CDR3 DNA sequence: TGTGCCAGCAGCTTATCCCGCTCTGGGGCCAACGTCCTGACTTTC.

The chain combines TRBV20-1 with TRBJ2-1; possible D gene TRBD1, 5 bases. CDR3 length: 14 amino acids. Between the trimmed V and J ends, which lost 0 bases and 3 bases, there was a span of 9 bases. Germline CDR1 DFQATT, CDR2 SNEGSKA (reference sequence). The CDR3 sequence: CSARDLGVYNEQFF. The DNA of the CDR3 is TGCAGTGCTAGAGATTTAGGGGTCTACAATGAGCAGTTCTTC.

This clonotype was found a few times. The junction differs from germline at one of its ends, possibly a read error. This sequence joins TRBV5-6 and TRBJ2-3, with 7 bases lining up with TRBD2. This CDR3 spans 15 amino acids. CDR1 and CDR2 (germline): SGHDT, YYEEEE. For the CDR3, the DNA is TGCGCCAGCAGCTTGGTTGCGGGGGTCAGGGATACGCAGTATTTT. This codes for CASSLVAGVRDTQYF.

CDR3 protein: CSSGGWADTQYF. The CDR3 DNA follows: TGCAGTTCGGGGGGCTGGGCAGATACGCAGTATTTT. This chain connects TRBV20-1 to TRBJ2-3; perhaps TRBD2 as D (7 bases). The V gene lost 8 bases and the J gene lost 4 bases, with 13 bases spanning the gap. CDR3 length: 12 amino acids. From germline, CDR1 is DFQATT and CDR2 SNEGSKA (reference sequence).

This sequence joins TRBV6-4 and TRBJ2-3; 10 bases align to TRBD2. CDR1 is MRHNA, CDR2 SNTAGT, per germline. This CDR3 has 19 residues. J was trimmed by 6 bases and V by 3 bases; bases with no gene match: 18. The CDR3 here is CASSERTAGGPYSHDTQYF. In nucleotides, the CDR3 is TGTGCCAGCAGTGAGCGGACAGCGGGGGGGCCTTACTCCCACGATACGCAGTATTTT.

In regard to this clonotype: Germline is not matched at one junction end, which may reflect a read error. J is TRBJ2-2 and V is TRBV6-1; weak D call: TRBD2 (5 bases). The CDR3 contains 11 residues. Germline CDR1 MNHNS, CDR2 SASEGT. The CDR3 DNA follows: TGTGCCAGCAGGCACACCGGGGAGCTGTTGTTT. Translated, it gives CASRHTGELLF.

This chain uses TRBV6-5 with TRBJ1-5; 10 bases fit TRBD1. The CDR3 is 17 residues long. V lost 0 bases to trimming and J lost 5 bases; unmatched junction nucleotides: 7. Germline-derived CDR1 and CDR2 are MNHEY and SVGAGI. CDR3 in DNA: TGTGCCAGCAGTTACTCGCGGGACAGGGGTAGGGATCAGCCCCAGCATTTT. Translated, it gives CASSYSRDRGRDQPQHF.

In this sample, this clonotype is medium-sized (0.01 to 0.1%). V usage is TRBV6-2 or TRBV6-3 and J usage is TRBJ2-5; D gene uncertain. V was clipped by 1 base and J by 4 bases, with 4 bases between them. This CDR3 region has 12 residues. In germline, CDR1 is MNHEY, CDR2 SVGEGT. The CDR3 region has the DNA TGTGCCAGCAGTTACTTTGGAGAGACCCAGTACTTC. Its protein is CASSYFGETQYF.

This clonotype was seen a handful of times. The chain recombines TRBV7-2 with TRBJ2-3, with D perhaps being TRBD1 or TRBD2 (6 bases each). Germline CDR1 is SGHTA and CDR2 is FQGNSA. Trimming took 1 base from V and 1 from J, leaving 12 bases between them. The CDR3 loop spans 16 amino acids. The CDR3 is CASSLGGGPGTDTQYF. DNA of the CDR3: TGTGCCAGCAGCTTAGGAGGGGGGCCCGGCACAGATACGCAGTATTTT.

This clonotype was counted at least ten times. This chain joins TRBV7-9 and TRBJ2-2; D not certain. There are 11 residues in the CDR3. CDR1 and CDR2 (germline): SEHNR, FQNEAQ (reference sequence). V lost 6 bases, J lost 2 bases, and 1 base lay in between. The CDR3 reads CASRNTGELFF. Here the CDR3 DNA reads TGTGCCAGCAGAAACACCGGGGAGCTGTTTTTT.

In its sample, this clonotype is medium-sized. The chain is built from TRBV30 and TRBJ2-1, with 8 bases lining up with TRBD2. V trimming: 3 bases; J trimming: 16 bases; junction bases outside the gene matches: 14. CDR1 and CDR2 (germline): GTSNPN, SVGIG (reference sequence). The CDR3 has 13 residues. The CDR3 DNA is TGTGCCTGGAGAGACTCCGCGGGGGGCGGTGCTTTCTTC. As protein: CAWRDSAGGGAFF.

CDR3 region: CATGTSGGASDTQYF. CDR3 nucleotides: TGTGCCACCGGGACTAGCGGGGGGGCATCAGATACGCAGTATTTT. The genes are TRBV19 and TRBJ2-3; 16 bases align to TRBD2. The V gene's germline CDR1 is LNHDA and CDR2 SQIVND (reference sequence). Trimming at V came to 10 bases and at J to 4 bases, leaving 5 bases not matched to a gene. This CDR3 spans 15 amino acids.

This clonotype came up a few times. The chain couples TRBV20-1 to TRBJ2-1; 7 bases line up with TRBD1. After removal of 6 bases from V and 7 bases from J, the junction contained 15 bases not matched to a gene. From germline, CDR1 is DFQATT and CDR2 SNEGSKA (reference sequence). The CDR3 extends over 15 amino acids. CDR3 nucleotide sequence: TGCAGTGCCCCGGCGCCAGGTACAGGGGCAAATGAGCAGTTCTTC. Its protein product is CSAPAPGTGANEQFF.

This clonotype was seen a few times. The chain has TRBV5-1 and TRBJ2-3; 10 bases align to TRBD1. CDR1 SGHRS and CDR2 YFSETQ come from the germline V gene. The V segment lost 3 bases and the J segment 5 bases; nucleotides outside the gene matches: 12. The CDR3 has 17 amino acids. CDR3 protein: CASSYEVGTGAGDTQYF. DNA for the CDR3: TGCGCCAGCAGCTATGAAGTAGGGACAGGGGCGGGAGATACGCAGTATTTT.

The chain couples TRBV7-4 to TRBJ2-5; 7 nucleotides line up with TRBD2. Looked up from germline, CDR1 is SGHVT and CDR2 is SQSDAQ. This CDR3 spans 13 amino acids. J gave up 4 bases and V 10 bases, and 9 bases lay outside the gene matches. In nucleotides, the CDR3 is TGTGCCACCAGTCGGGCTAGCGGAGAGACCCAGTACTTC. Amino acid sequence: CATSRASGETQYF.